This T cell receptor beta chain was captured in a study of T-cell memory formation after mild COVID-19 (dated by TCRdb to the early 2020s). Context from the whole study: TCR sequence clusters from the two donors were largely donor specific. Two young, previously healthy adult volunteers, one female and one male, were included in the cohort. T-cell clones expanding and contracting after mild COVID-19 in a couple of donors were tracked by longitudinal TCRalpha and TCRbeta repertoire sequencing.

Instrument on record: Illumina NovaSeq 6000. cDNA libraries for TCRalpha and TCRbeta were prepared by 5'RACE using constant-segment primers, with sample barcodes and unique molecular identifiers added. Trizol reagent was used to extract RNA from every sample. Library amplification was performed in two PCR steps, and a second sample barcode and Illumina TruSeq adapters were introduced in the second step. The libraries were sequenced on an Illumina NovaSeq using 2 x 150 bp paired-end reads. Per the original workflow: The reads were demultiplexed and collapsed into UMI-guided consensus sequences using migec v1.2.7. Using mixcr v2.1.11, UMI consensuses were aligned to TRA and TRB V and J templates and then assembled into clonotypes. Clonotypes were classified as expanded or contracted when called significant by both edgeR and NoisET, with noise models trained on biological replicates. For edgeR calls, a false discovery rate-adjusted p below 0.01 and a log2 fold-change threshold of 1 were applied. As an exploratory analysis of dynamics, max-normalized trajectories of the 1000 most abundant clonotypes were examined with PCA combined with hierarchical clustering. Separately sequenced CD4+ and CD8+ repertoires were used to assign the CD4 or CD8 phenotype of responding clones. TCRdb redid the processing of the public reads, applying fastp at Q25 and MiXCR, and retained in-frame beta chains. Duplicate CDR3 protein sequences are folded into a single record with the most common DNA and genes. TCRdb, rather than the study authors, made the V and J calls. This sample holds some 300,000 distinct CDR3 sequences; 20% to 25% were observed only once. The ten top clones hold around 23% of the sample.

Ficoll-Paque density gradient centrifugation was the method used to isolate PBMCs. As for this clonotype: No cognate antigen has been identified for it. The sample holds no much larger clone one base away, and base qualities are not on file.

Via the germline V gene, CDR1 is SQVTM and CDR2 ANQGSEA. The CDR3 starts with the cysteine, ends with the phenylalanine, and has 12 residues. The CDR3 DNA has 36 bases and is translated from base 1. Study-level results and caveats: Contracting CD4+ clones were located mainly in the CM and EM memory subsets, whereas CD8+ clones were found to be enriched in EMRA. The study covered only a couple of mild cases, and larger cohorts including severe cases with pre-infection samples were considered necessary. Balanced CD4/CD8 phenotypes were observed for clones contracting from day 15 to 85, whereas a bias towards CD4+ was observed for a second wave of clones expanding from day 15 to 37. SARS-CoV-2 specificity was not confirmed for the second-wave clones peaking on day 37. Some responding clones were detected in pre-infection memory, suggesting pre-existing cross-reactive memory T cells joined the SARS-CoV-2 response.

This sequence originates from a man aged 18 to 29 who had mild COVID-19 (a few samples of this study predate the infection). The sample titles of this study are shuffled in the database, so cell type and time point are left out; the donor was told from shared clones. The chain is assembled from TRBV29-1 and TRBJ2-7; the D gene is possibly TRBD1, with 6 bases matching. The sequencing sample was made of PBMCs or a T cell subset sorted from them (not recorded which). The nucleotide sequence is given as TGCAGTTACACAGGGAGCTCCTACGAGCAGTACTTC. The translation is CSYTGSSYEQYF.